The source of this T cell receptor (beta chain) is a study of blood T cell repertoires in COVID-19. Study-level background: T cells, B-cell-depleted T cells, or PBMCs provided the cDNA or gDNA that served as material.

Deletions cut 4 bases from V and 9 bases from J, with 20 bases between. Germline assignment: CDR1 SGHAT and CDR2 FQNNGV. CDR3 length: 15 amino acids. The protocol was immunoSEQ multiplex PCR, while the TCRdb copy is restricted to in-frame clones and leaves out a portion. The repertoire includes about 340,000 clones, approximately 86% of them detected once, and less than 9% sits in the top ten. One Seattle source followed patients from active infection through their disease course. The receptor was isolated from a woman aged 55-70 years with COVID-19, enrolled during active disease. This rearrangement joins TRBV11-2 to TRBJ2-3; TRBD2 might be the D (5 bases). Sequencing was performed on peripheral blood. CDR3 sequence reads: CASSSTPGLPDTQYF. The CDR3 DNA sequence: TGTGCCAGCAGCTCCACCCCCGGACTCCCGGACACGCAGTATTTT. Drawing the rest from reference TRBV11-2 and TRBJ2-3, the complete variable domain is EAGVAQSPRYKIIEKRQSVAFWCNPISGHATLYWYQQILGQGPKLLIQFQNNGVVDDSQLPKDRFSAERLKGVDSTLKIQPAKLEDSAVYLCASSSTPGLPDTQYFGPGTRLTVL.